This TCR beta chain was captured by sequencing in a study of T cell responses to AZD1222 COVID-19 vaccine. Study as a whole: The analysis combined second doses at about 4 or about 12 weeks. The study, taken as a whole, reports: Mostly white British, mostly female donors; authors suggested clonal diversity may be underestimated. Increased Spike-specific TCR breadth and depth were observed after two AZD1222 doses. Nearly half of spike-specific TCRs reportedly target unmutated variant regions.

Repertoires were generated with immunoSEQ multiplex PCR, while TCRdb's copy carries only in-frame clones and drops some. The table lists about 110,000 clones, roughly 84% of them singletons, with about 1.2% in the top ten. As for this clone: Antigen unknown.

The CDR3 has 14 residues. CDR1 is MNHEY and CDR2 is SVGAGI in the germline V gene. V shed 5 bases and J 5 bases; nucleotides not matched to a gene: 7. The sample was peripheral blood, taken on day 0 of AZD1222 vaccination. The receptor's source is an adult in good health. This chain joins TRBV6-5 and TRBJ1-2; 8 positions match TRBD1. The CDR3 is CASSQQGGFYGYTF. The CDR3 nucleotides are TGTGCCAGCAGTCAACAGGGGGGATTTTATGGCTACACCTTC.